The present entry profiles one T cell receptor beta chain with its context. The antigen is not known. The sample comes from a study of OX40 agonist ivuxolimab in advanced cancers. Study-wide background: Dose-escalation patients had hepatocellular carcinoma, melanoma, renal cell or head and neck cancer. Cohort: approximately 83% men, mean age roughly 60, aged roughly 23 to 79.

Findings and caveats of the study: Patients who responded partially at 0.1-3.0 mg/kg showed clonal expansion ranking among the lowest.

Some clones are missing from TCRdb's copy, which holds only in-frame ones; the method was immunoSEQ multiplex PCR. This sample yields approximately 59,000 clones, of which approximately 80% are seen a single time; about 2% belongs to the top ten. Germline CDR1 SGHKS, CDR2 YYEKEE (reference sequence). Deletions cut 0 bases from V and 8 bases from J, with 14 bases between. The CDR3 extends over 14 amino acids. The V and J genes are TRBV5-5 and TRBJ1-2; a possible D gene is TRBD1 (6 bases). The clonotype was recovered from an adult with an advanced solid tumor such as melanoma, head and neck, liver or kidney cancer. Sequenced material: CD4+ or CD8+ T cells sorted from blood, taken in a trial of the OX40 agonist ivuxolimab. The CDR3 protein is CASSLDPGVGGYTF. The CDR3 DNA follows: TGTGCCAGCAGCTTGGATCCAGGGGTGGGAGGCTACACCTTC. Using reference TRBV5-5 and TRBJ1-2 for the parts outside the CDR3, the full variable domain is DAGVTQSPTHLIKTRGQQVTLRCSPISGHKSVSWYQQVLGQGPQFIFQYYEKEERGRGNFPDRFSARQFPNYSSELNVNALLLGDSALYLCASSLDPGVGGYTFGSGTRLTVV.